This T cell receptor (beta chain) was identified during a study of T cells in Graves' hyperthyroidism and ophthalmopathy. The PBMCs were taken from approximately 9 ml of fresh peripheral blood. This clonotype was recorded many times. Germline CDR1 MDHEN, CDR2 SYDVKM. V was clipped by 3 bases and J by 4 bases; unmatched bases: 4. The CDR3 spans 14 residues. RNA transcripts were the template for amplifying TCR beta CDR3 regions. First-round RT-PCR of the TCR CDR3 relied on the HTBI primer set. TCRdb reprocessed the multiplex PCR reads with MiXCR, giving one entry per CDR3 protein. Here the sample spans about 290,000 distinct CDR3 sequences, roughly 13% being singletons.

The chain combines TRBV28 with TRBJ2-5, with 8 bases that match TRBD2. The receptor's source is a woman in her thirties or forties with Graves' hyperthyroidism. Sample: blood. The CDR3 coding sequence is TGTGCCAGCAGTTTGGACGGGAGGGGAGAGACCCAGTACTTC. Its translation: CASSLDGRGETQYF.